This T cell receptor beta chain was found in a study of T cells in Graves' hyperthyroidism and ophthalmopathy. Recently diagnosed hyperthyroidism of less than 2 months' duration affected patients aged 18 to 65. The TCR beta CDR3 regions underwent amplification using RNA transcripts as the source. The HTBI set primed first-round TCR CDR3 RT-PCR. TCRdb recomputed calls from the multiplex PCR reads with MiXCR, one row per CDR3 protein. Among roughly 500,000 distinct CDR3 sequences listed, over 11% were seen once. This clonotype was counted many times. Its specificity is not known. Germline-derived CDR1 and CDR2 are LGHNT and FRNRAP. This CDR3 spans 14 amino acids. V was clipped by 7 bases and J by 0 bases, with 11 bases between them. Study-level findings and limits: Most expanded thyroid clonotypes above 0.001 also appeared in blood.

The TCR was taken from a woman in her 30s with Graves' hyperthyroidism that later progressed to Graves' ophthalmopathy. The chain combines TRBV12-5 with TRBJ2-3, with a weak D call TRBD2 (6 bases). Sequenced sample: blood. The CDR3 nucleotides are TGTGCTAGTGCTTACGGGAGAAGCACAGATACGCAGTATTTT. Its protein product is CASAYGRSTDTQYF.